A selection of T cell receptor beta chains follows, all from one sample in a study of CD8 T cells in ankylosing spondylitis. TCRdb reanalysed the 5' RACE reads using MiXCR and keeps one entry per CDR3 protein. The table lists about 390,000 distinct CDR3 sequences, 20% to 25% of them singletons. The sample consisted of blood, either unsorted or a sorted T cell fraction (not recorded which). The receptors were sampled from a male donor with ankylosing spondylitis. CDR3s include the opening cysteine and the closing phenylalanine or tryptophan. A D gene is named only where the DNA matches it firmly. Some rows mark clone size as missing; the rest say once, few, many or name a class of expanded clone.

CDR3: CASSLGQDTEAFF
DNA: TGTGCCAGCAGTCTGGGACAGGACACTGAAGCTTTCTTT
J: TRBJ1-1
V: TRBV6-1
size: few
D: TRBD1

CDR3: CSAPGTTNTGELFF
DNA: TGCAGTGCGCCCGGGACAACGAACACCGGGGAGCTGTTTTTT
J: TRBJ2-2
V: TRBV20-1
size: .
D: .

CDR3: CASSVLGDQETQYF
DNA: TGTGCCAGCAGCGTGCTTGGGGATCAAGAGACCCAGTACTTC
J: TRBJ2-5
V: TRBV5-5
size: few
D: .

CDR3: CASSQATSGVNEQFF
DNA: TGTGCCAGCAGCCAAGCTACTAGCGGGGTCAATGAGCAGTTCTTC
J: TRBJ2-1
V: TRBV3-1
size: few
D: TRBD2

CDR3: CASRRRGGTAGNTIYF
DNA: TGTGCCAGCAGACGCCGGGGTGGGACCGCGGGAAACACCATATATTTT
J: TRBJ1-3
V: TRBV12-3/TRBV12-4
size: few
D: .

CDR3: CASSQLRTGANVLTF
DNA: TGTGCCAGCAGCCAGCTCAGGACTGGGGCCAACGTCCTGACTTTC
J: TRBJ2-6
V: TRBV14
size: few
D: .

CDR3: CASLRGNTGELFF
DNA: TGTGCCAGCCTTAGGGGGAACACCGGGGAGCTGTTTTTT
J: TRBJ2-2
V: TRBV12-3/TRBV12-4
size: .
D: .

CDR3: CASRVAGAIETQYF
DNA: TGTGCCAGCAGAGTAGCGGGAGCGATAGAGACCCAGTACTTC
J: TRBJ2-5
V: TRBV27
size: .
D: TRBD2

CDR3: CASSLDTGDQPQHF
DNA: TGCGCCAGCAGCTTGGACACAGGGGATCAGCCCCAGCATTTT
J: TRBJ1-5
V: TRBV5-1
size: many
D: TRBD1

CDR3: CATGDGGVSNEQFF
DNA: TGTGCCACCGGGGACGGGGGGGTGAGCAATGAGCAGTTCTTC
J: TRBJ2-1
V: TRBV24-1
size: .
D: TRBD2

CDR3: CSAPGQGVYYEQYF
DNA: TGCAGTGCTCCCGGACAGGGGGTTTACTACGAGCAGTACTTC
J: TRBJ2-7
V: TRBV20-1
size: .
D: TRBD1

CDR3: CAIAPQGLAGGRPSYEQYF
DNA: TGTGCCATCGCTCCCCAAGGACTAGCGGGAGGGAGGCCCTCCTACGAGCAGTACTTC
J: TRBJ2-7
V: TRBV10-3
size: once
D: TRBD2

CDR3: CAISDRGRDYGYTF
DNA: TGTGCCATCAGCGACAGGGGAAGGGACTATGGCTACACCTTC
J: TRBJ1-2
V: TRBV10-3
size: .
D: TRBD1

CDR3: CASRKTGENTEAFF
DNA: TGTGCCAGCAGAAAGACAGGGGAGAACACTGAAGCTTTCTTT
J: TRBJ1-1
V: TRBV6-2/TRBV6-3
size: .
D: TRBD1

CDR3: CASSPRLGGPYNEQFF
DNA: TGTGCCAGCAGCCCAAGGTTAGGGGGTCCCTACAATGAGCAGTTCTTC
J: TRBJ2-1
V: TRBV14
size: .
D: .

CDR3: CSVGISGLRETQYF
DNA: TGCAGCGTTGGTATTAGCGGTCTACGAGAGACCCAGTACTTC
J: TRBJ2-5
V: TRBV29-1
size: many
D: .

CDR3: CASTEGGSPLHF
DNA: TGTGCCAGCACCGAAGGGGGTTCACCCCTCCACTTT
J: TRBJ1-6
V: TRBV6-5
size: .
D: .

CDR3: CASSLVVAVTGELFF
DNA: TGCGCCAGCAGCTTGGTGGTAGCGGTGACCGGGGAGCTGTTTTTT
J: TRBJ2-2
V: TRBV5-1
size: few
D: .

CDR3: CSARGGAGDTDTQYF
DNA: TGCAGTGCTAGAGGAGGAGCGGGAGACACAGATACGCAGTATTTT
J: TRBJ2-3
V: TRBV20-1
size: .
D: TRBD2

CDR3: CASSEARQVYGYTF
DNA: TGTGCCAGCAGTGAAGCCCGACAGGTCTATGGCTACACCTTC
J: TRBJ1-2
V: TRBV6-1
size: .
D: .

CDR3: CASSLQVGATEAFF
DNA: TGTGCCAGCAGTTTGCAGGTGGGGGCCACTGAAGCTTTCTTT
J: TRBJ1-1
V: TRBV12-3/TRBV12-4
size: few
D: .

CDR3: CASSLGGDQETQYF
DNA: TGTGCCAGCAGCTTAGGGGGGGACCAAGAGACCCAGTACTTC
J: TRBJ2-5
V: TRBV7-9
size: few
D: .

CDR3: CASNQGWNTGELFF
DNA: TGTGCCAGCAACCAGGGGTGGAACACCGGGGAGCTGTTTTTT
J: TRBJ2-2
V: TRBV3-1
size: .
D: .

CDR3: CASSPGGDNEQFF
DNA: TGCGCCAGCAGCCCAGGGGGGGACAATGAGCAGTTCTTC
J: TRBJ2-1
V: TRBV5-1
size: few
D: .

CDR3: CASSSGLAGLFEQYF
DNA: TGTGCCAGCAGCTCGGGACTAGCGGGATTATTCGAGCAGTACTTC
J: TRBJ2-7
V: TRBV7-2
size: .
D: TRBD2

CDR3: CSAFPTGQGGLAQHF
DNA: TGCAGTGCTTTTCCGACGGGACAGGGTGGGTTGGCCCAGCATTTT
J: TRBJ1-5
V: TRBV20-1
size: .
D: TRBD1

CDR3: CASSPEGTSGRALASYNEQFF
DNA: TGTGCCAGCAGCCCGGAGGGTACTAGCGGGAGGGCCCTCGCCTCCTACAATGAGCAGTTCTTC
J: TRBJ2-1
V: TRBV5-6
size: .
D: TRBD2

CDR3: CASSQVGLEAFF
DNA: TGTGCCAGCAGCCAAGTGGGACTTGAGGCTTTCTTT
J: TRBJ1-1
V: TRBV3-1
size: few
D: .

CDR3: CASSQFQNTDTQYF
DNA: TGTGCCAGCAGCCAATTCCAGAACACAGATACGCAGTATTTT
J: TRBJ2-3
V: TRBV14
size: .
D: .

CDR3: CASSLTGTGGDIQYF
DNA: TGTGCCAGCAGCTTAACCGGGACAGGGGGGGACATTCAGTACTTC
J: TRBJ2-4
V: TRBV7-3
size: many
D: TRBD1

CDR3: CSARPRVREGEQYF
DNA: TGCAGTGCTAGACCCCGGGTCCGTGAGGGCGAGCAGTACTTC
J: TRBJ2-7
V: TRBV20-1
size: many
D: .

CDR3: CASSLPSGRVYLPYEQYF
DNA: TGTGCCAGCAGCTTACCTAGCGGACGCGTATACCTCCCCTACGAGCAGTACTTC
J: TRBJ2-7
V: TRBV11-2
size: .
D: TRBD2

CDR3: CSAGSWQDTQYF
DNA: TGCAGTGCCGGAAGCTGGCAAGATACGCAGTATTTT
J: TRBJ2-3
V: TRBV20-1
size: .
D: .

CDR3: CSASGDRSSSNQETQYF
DNA: TGCAGTGCTAGTGGTGACAGGAGCTCCTCGAACCAAGAGACCCAGTACTTC
J: TRBJ2-5
V: TRBV20-1
size: .
D: .

CDR3: CASSLGTLGNSNQPQHF
DNA: TGTGCCAGCAGCTTAGGTACTCTAGGGAATAGCAATCAGCCCCAGCATTTT
J: TRBJ1-5
V: TRBV11-2
size: .
D: .

CDR3: CASSLGRRDQPQHF
DNA: TGTGCCAGCAGCTTGGGGAGGCGGGATCAGCCCCAGCATTTT
J: TRBJ1-5
V: TRBV5-5
size: once
D: .

CDR3: CASSLNPPLGELFF
DNA: TGTGCCAGCAGCTTAAACCCGCCTCTCGGGGAGCTGTTTTTT
J: TRBJ2-2
V: TRBV7-3
size: many
D: .

CDR3: CSARSDYEQYF
DNA: TGCAGTGCTAGATCAGACTACGAGCAGTACTTC
J: TRBJ2-7
V: TRBV20-1
size: .
D: .

CDR3: CSVAPRPYEQYF
DNA: TGCAGCGTTGCTCCCCGTCCCTACGAGCAGTACTTC
J: TRBJ2-7
V: TRBV29-1
size: .
D: .

CDR3: CASSQAGGVPSNEQFF
DNA: TGTGCCAGCAGCCAAGCGGGGGGAGTTCCTTCCAATGAGCAGTTCTTC
J: TRBJ2-1
V: TRBV14
size: .
D: TRBD2

CDR3: CASSLTGFWLGQGTGELFF
DNA: TGTGCCAGCAGCTTAACTGGATTTTGGTTGGGACAGGGGACCGGGGAGCTGTTTTTT
J: TRBJ2-2
V: TRBV7-3
size: .
D: TRBD1

CDR3: CASSRQEYEKLFF
DNA: TGTGCCAGCAGTAGGCAGGAATACGAAAAACTGTTTTTT
J: TRBJ1-4
V: TRBV7-9
size: few
D: .

CDR3: CASSFPSAANSPLHF
DNA: TGTGCCAGCAGTTTCCCGTCGGCAGCTAATTCACCCCTCCACTTT
J: TRBJ1-6
V: TRBV28
size: .
D: .

CDR3: CASSRQGELATEAFF
DNA: TGTGCCAGCAGCCGACAGGGCGAGTTGGCCACTGAAGCTTTCTTT
J: TRBJ1-1
V: TRBV7-9
size: many
D: TRBD1

CDR3: CASSLPGGEQFF
DNA: TGCGCCAGCAGCTTGCCGGGAGGTGAGCAGTTCTTC
J: TRBJ2-1
V: TRBV5-1
size: .
D: TRBD2

CDR3: CASSLGGGATDTQYF
DNA: TGTGCCAGCAGCTTAGGGGGGGGGGCCACAGATACGCAGTATTTT
J: TRBJ2-3
V: TRBV7-2
size: few
D: .

CDR3: CASSLRAGGTTSSYNEQFF
DNA: TGTGCCAGCAGTTTACGGGCAGGTGGGACCACCAGCTCCTACAATGAGCAGTTCTTC
J: TRBJ2-1
V: TRBV27
size: .
D: .